What follows is one T cell receptor (beta chain) and its context. V lost 7 bases and J lost 5, with 16 bases in between. There are 14 residues in the CDR3. From germline, CDR1 is MNHEY and CDR2 SVGAGI. The sample originates from a study of blood T cell repertoires in COVID-19. The overall study: Samples came from the United States, Italy and Spain, spanning acute and convalescent COVID-19. Sample material is recorded as cDNA or gDNA derived from T cells, B-cell-depleted T cells, or PBMCs.

In the source study's methods: Amplifying reference gene primers gave estimates of nucleated cell counts. Profiling relied on immunoSEQ multiplex PCR, and the TCRdb table lists in-frame clones only, not all of them. V and J calls and clone size are those listed in that table; D and trimming were worked out from the DNA. The data show 200,000 to 250,000 clones, approximately 82% seen once. This chain uses TRBV6-5 with TRBJ2-3; D might be TRBD2 (6 bases). Sequenced sample: peripheral blood. The sequence derives from a woman older than 75 with active or convalescent COVID-19. In DNA form, the CDR3 reads TGTGCCAGCAAGTCGCGGGGTTACCTAGATACGCAGTATTTT. Its translation: CASKSRGYLDTQYF.